What follows are 18 T cell receptor beta chains derived from one specimen sequenced in a study of cytomegalovirus exposure and HLA in healthy donors. The primer mix had 60 Vbeta and 13 Jbeta primers. Libraries were prepared by immunoSEQ multiplex PCR; TCRdb keeps only in-frame clonotypes and omits some of them. The sample records 200,000 to 250,000 clones, approximately 79% being singletons. The sample consisted of PBMCs. The receptors here all came from a young man in good health and CMV-seronegative.

The chain recombines TRBV14 with TRBJ2-7, with TRBD1 identical over 7 bases. Germline trimming cut 6 bases from V and 2 bases from J; bases unmatched to any gene: 4. The CDR3 is made up of 13 amino acids. CDR1 is SGHDN, CDR2 FVKESK, per germline. The CDR3: CASRRTGAYEQYF. CDR3 DNA: TGTGCCAGCAGACGGACAGGAGCCTACGAGCAGTACTTC.

CDR3 nucleotide sequence: TGTGCCAGCAGTCGCAGGGAGGCCTACAATGAGCAGTTCTTC. Encoded protein: CASSRREAYNEQFF. The chain carries TRBV6-5 and TRBJ2-1, with D perhaps TRBD2 (6 bases). V was clipped by 5 bases and J by 2 bases, with 10 bases between them. Per the germline V gene, CDR1 is MNHEY and CDR2 is SVGAGI. There are 14 residues in the CDR3.

The J gene is TRBJ1-5, the V gene TRBV19; 7 bases are shared with TRBD1. The germline CDR1 and CDR2 sequences are LNHDA and SQIVND (reference sequence). The CDR3 is 16 residues long. The V and J ends lost 5 bases and 1 base, in that order; junction bases with no gene match: 8. The CDR3 region has the DNA TGTGCCAGTAGTCTCGCGACAGGGAACAGCAATCAGCCCCAGCATTTT. Protein product: CASSLATGNSNQPQHF.

This clone came up a few times. The chain is built from TRBV6-1 and TRBJ1-5; the match to TRBD1 covers 7 bases. V was clipped by 3 bases and J by 6 bases; unmatched bases: 5. The V gene's germline CDR1 is MNHNS and CDR2 SASEGT. The CDR3 spans 14 residues. CDR3 nucleotides: TGTGCCAGCAGTGATTTGGACAGGTCTCAGCCCCAGCATTTT. This gives the protein CASSDLDRSQPQHF.

The sample holds one count of this clone. The chain employs TRBV5-1 and TRBJ1-1; the D gene is possibly TRBD1 (5 bases). The CDR3 length is 15 residues. V was trimmed by 0 bases and J by 3 bases, leaving 12 bases between them. From germline, CDR1 is SGHRS and CDR2 YFSETQ. The CDR3 here is CASSLEWGGDTEAFF. The CDR3 DNA follows: TGCGCCAGCAGCTTGGAGTGGGGAGGGGACACTGAAGCTTTCTTT.

The chain recombines TRBV5-4 with TRBJ2-7; 9 bases are a match to TRBD2. The V segment lost 5 bases and the J segment 2 bases; nucleotides outside the gene matches: 8. The CDR3 runs 15 residues. Germline assignment: CDR1 SGHNT and CDR2 YYREEE (reference sequence). CDR3 in amino acids: CASSPGTSSTYEQYF. CDR3 bases: TGTGCCAGCAGTCCCGGGACTAGCTCTACCTACGAGCAGTACTTC.

V usage is TRBV28 and J usage is TRBJ2-7, with TRBD2 as a possible D gene (6 bases). In germline, CDR1 is MDHEN, CDR2 SYDVKM. V was trimmed by 6 bases and J by 1 base, leaving 13 bases between them. CDR3 length: 14 amino acids. CDR3 sequence reads: CASRGAGPSYEQYF. DNA of the CDR3: TGTGCCAGCAGAGGGGCGGGGCCTTCCTACGAGCAGTACTTC.

The chain joins TRBV21-1 to TRBJ1-5; TRBD1 is the table's D call, not checked against the DNA. TRBV21-1 is listed as a pseudogene. This CDR3 is built from 21 residues. Here the CDR3 reads CASSLHDLGLHLDRSNQPQHF. CDR3 sequence (DNA): TGTGCCAGCAGCCTCCATGACCTAGGGTTACATCTTGACAGAAGCAATCAGCCCCAGCATTTT.

V gene TRBV6-5 combines with J gene TRBJ2-7, with 9 bases aligning to TRBD1. This CDR3 is 12 amino acids long. Germline CDR1 reads MNHEY; CDR2 reads SVGAGI. The trim removed 4 bases at V and 9 bases at J, leaving 4 bases unmatched. The CDR3 loop is CASSSGDRVQYF. For the CDR3, the DNA is TGTGCCAGCAGTTCGGGGGACAGGGTGCAGTACTTC.

V usage is TRBV28 and J usage is TRBJ1-4; D is unresolved. The CDR3 covers 14 residues. Between the trimmed V and J ends, which lost 3 bases and 0 bases, there was a span of 5 bases. From germline, CDR1 is MDHEN and CDR2 SYDVKM. CDR3 residues: CASSFVSTNEKLFF. As DNA, the CDR3 is TGTGCCAGCAGTTTCGTCTCAACTAATGAAAAACTGTTTTTT.

The rearrangement uses TRBV19 and TRBJ1-1; 8 nucleotides align to TRBD1. Trimming removed 5 bases from V and 5 bases from J; junction bases left unmatched: 13. In germline, CDR1 is LNHDA, CDR2 SQIVND (reference sequence). The CDR3 runs 16 residues. The CDR3 sequence: CASSGAGGGPRTEAFF. The CDR3 region has the DNA TGTGCCAGTAGTGGTGCAGGGGGCGGACCGCGGACTGAAGCTTTCTTT.

CDR3 sequence: CASSPLTGHPNTEAFF. CDR3 sequence (DNA): TGTGCCAGCTCACCACTTACGGGACACCCGAACACTGAAGCTTTCTTT. V usage is TRBV18 and J usage is TRBJ1-1; a possible D gene is TRBD1 (6 bases). The V and J ends lost 1 base and 1 base respectively, with 13 bases between them. Looked up from germline, CDR1 is KGHSH and CDR2 is LQKENI. This CDR3 has 16 residues.

This chain connects TRBV6-5 to TRBJ2-7; 7 bases align to TRBD1. Germline CDR1 reads MNHEY; CDR2 reads SVGAGI. Trimming at V came to 0 bases and at J to 3 bases, leaving 5 bases not matched to a gene. This CDR3 spans 15 amino acids. CDR3 nucleotide sequence: TGTGCCAGCAGTTACTCGTGGCAGGGGGTCTACGAGCAGTACTTC. Residues: CASSYSWQGVYEQYF.

J is TRBJ2-1 and V is TRBV9; the D gene is possibly TRBD1 (5 bases). Germline CDR1 reads SGDLS; CDR2 reads YYNGEE. This CDR3 is built from 13 residues. The ends were cut back, 4 bases at V and 8 bases at J, with 13 bases in the middle. The CDR3 spells CASSTSGMDEQFF. The CDR3 DNA reads TGTGCCAGCAGCACCTCAGGGATGGATGAGCAGTTCTTC.

This chain joins TRBV27 and TRBJ1-5; D not certain. The germline CDR1 and CDR2 sequences are MNHEY and SMNVEV (reference sequence). Between the trimmed V and J ends, which lost 4 bases and 7 bases, there was a span of 14 bases. The CDR3 is made up of 14 amino acids. The CDR3 reads CASSSLGSNQPQHF. CDR3 coding DNA: TGTGCCAGCAGTTCTTTAGGGAGTAACCAGCCCCAGCATTTT.

The chain recombines TRBV10-2 with TRBJ2-3, with 8 bases fitting TRBD2. Unmatched junction bases numbered 7, after V lost 10 bases and J lost 1 base. The CDR3 has 14 residues. Germline V lookup: CDR1 WSHSY, CDR2 SAAADI. CDR3 loop: CAIPSTSGTDTQYF. CDR3 nucleotide sequence: TGCGCCATCCCGTCGACTAGCGGCACAGATACGCAGTATTTT.

The rearrangement uses TRBV11-2 and TRBJ2-7; D is undetermined. CDR3 length: 15 residues. The germline CDR1 and CDR2 sequences are SGHAT and FQNNGV. V was clipped by 3 bases and J by 0 bases, with 12 bases between them. Written as DNA, the CDR3 is TGTGCCAGCAGCTTCTCGTCTGGGCCCTCCTACGAGCAGTACTTC. It specifies CASSFSSGPSYEQYF.

The gene calls are TRBV4-3 and TRBJ2-1; 8 nucleotides align to TRBD1. The CDR3 has 16 amino acids. Germline CDR1 is LGHNA and CDR2 is YSLEER. V dropped 0 bases and J dropped 4; count of bases not matched to a gene: 5. The CDR3 DNA reads as TGCGCCAGCAGCCAAGATTCAGGACAGGGTTACAATGAGCAGTTCTTC. Translated: CASSQDSGQGYNEQFF.